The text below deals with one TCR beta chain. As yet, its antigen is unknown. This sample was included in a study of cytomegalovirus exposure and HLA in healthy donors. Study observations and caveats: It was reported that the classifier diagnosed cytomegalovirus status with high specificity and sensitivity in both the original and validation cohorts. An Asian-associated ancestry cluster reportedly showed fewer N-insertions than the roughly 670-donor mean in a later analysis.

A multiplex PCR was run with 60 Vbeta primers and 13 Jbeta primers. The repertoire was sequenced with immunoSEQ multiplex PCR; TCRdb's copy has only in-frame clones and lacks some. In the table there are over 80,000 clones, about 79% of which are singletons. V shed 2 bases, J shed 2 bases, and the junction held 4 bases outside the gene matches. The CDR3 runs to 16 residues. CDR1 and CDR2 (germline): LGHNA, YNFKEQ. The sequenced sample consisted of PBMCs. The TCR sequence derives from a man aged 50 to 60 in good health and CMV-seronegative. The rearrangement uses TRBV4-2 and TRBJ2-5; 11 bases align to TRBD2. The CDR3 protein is CASSQLTSGGQETQYF. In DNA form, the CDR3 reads TGTGCCAGCAGCCAATTAACTAGCGGGGGTCAAGAGACCCAGTACTTC.